One and the same sample provided the 24 T cell receptor beta chains below, sequenced in a study of blood T cell repertoires in COVID-19. Some clones are missing from TCRdb's copy, which holds only in-frame ones; the method was immunoSEQ multiplex PCR. The sample lists about 250,000 clones; about 89% were seen once. Sequenced input: peripheral blood. All receptors come from a woman aged 55 to 70 who had recovered from COVID-19.

The table lists this clone with a few counts. Other DNA sequences within the sample encode an identical CDR3. The rearrangement links TRBV7-3 to TRBJ1-1; possibly TRBD1 for D (5 bases). V lost 0 bases and J lost 1, with 6 bases in between. The CDR3 loop spans 14 amino acids. CDR1 and CDR2 from the germline V gene are SGHTA and FQGTGA. The CDR3 sequence is CASSLTRGNTEAFF. CDR3 nucleotides: TGTGCCAGCAGCTTAACAAGGGGGAACACTGAAGCTTTCTTT.

V usage is TRBV7-2 and J usage is TRBJ1-3, with D hard to call. The length of the CDR3 is 15 residues. The germline CDR1 and CDR2 sequences are SGHTA and FQGNSA. The V and J ends lost 6 bases and 4 bases respectively, with 16 bases between them. DNA of the CDR3: TGTGCCAGCAGTAACACACCGCCAGGAGGAAACACCATATATTTT. This sequence encodes CASSNTPPGGNTIYF. Complete variable domain (other parts from reference TRBV7-2 and TRBJ1-3): GAGVSQSPSNKVTEKGKDVELRCDPISGHTALYWYRQSLGQGLEFLIYFQGNSAPDKSGLPSDRFSAERTGGSVSTLTIQRTQQEDSAVYLCASSNTPPGGNTIYFGEGSWLTVV.

The rearrangement joins TRBV7-6 to TRBJ2-4; D is perhaps TRBD1 (7 bases). Per germline, CDR1 SGHVS and CDR2 FNYEAQ. This CDR3 region has 16 residues. V dropped 5 bases and J dropped 0 bases, with 14 bases sitting between them. CDR3 sequence (DNA): TGTGCCAGCAGCCCCGACAGGGACTTAGCCAAAAACATTCAGTACTTC. As protein: CASSPDRDLAKNIQYF.

This clone was recorded only once. The chain uses TRBV7-2 and TRBJ1-4; 7 bases align to TRBD1. From germline, CDR1 is SGHTA and CDR2 FQGNSA. CDR3 length: 14 amino acids. J gave up 5 bases and V 4 bases, and 4 bases lay outside the gene matches. The CDR3 nucleotides read TGTGCCAGCAGCTCCAGGGGGGAAAATGAAAAACTGTTTTTT. It encodes CASSSRGENEKLFF.

The V call is TRBV3-1 (or the pseudogene TRBV3-2), the J call TRBJ1-4; no clear D. The CDR3 covers 15 residues. The V end was cut by 4 bases, the J end by 4 bases, with 13 bases between. Germline-derived CDR1 and CDR2 are LGHDT and YNNKEL (reference sequence). Here the CDR3 reads CASSLETQFNEKLFF. In DNA, the CDR3 is TGTGCCAGCAGCCTAGAGACACAGTTTAATGAAAAACTGTTTTTT.

The count of this clone is one. In DNA form, the CDR3 reads TGTGCCAGCAGTCCTCGAGGGGGTACCAAAAACATTCAGTACTTC. It is translated as CASSPRGGTKNIQYF. The chain uses TRBV2 and TRBJ2-4, with D perhaps TRBD1 (6 bases). Trimming took off 5 bases at V and 2 bases at J, with 13 bases between the two ends. Germline assignment: CDR1 SNHLY and CDR2 FYNNEI. This CDR3 region has 15 residues.

The chain is built from TRBV5-4 and TRBJ2-1; 11 nucleotides agree with TRBD2. In germline, CDR1 is SGHNT, CDR2 YYREEE (reference sequence). The CDR3 extends over 15 amino acids. V was pared by 4 bases and J by 6 bases, with 6 bases of the junction left unmatched. CDR3 in amino acids: CASSLGTSGSNEQFF. In nucleotides, the CDR3 is TGTGCCAGCAGCCTGGGGACTAGCGGAAGCAATGAGCAGTTCTTC.

The chain is built from TRBV6-5 and TRBJ1-1; tentatively, D is TRBD1 (6 bases). CDR1 and CDR2 (germline): MNHEY, SVGAGI. V lost 7 bases and J lost 1, with 13 bases in between. The CDR3 is made up of 14 amino acids. The CDR3 is CASNLNRENTEAFF. The CDR3 coding sequence is TGTGCCAGCAACCTCAACAGGGAGAACACTGAAGCTTTCTTT.

The chain couples TRBV19 to TRBJ2-7; possible D gene TRBD1, 5 bases. CDR1 LNHDA and CDR2 SQIVND come from the germline V gene (reference sequence). The CDR3 spans 15 residues. The ends were cut back, 6 bases at V and 0 bases at J, with 15 bases in the middle. Here the CDR3 DNA reads TGTGCCAGTAGCCTGGGGCAGGGAAGCTCCTACGAGCAGTACTTC. It codes for CASSLGQGSSYEQYF.

This sequence joins TRBV18 and TRBJ2-1; possibly TRBD1 for D (6 bases). V shed 2 bases and J shed 5 bases, with 13 bases lying between them. The CDR3 has 15 amino acids. Looked up from germline, CDR1 is KGHSH and CDR2 is LQKENI. The CDR3 nucleotides read TGTGCCAGCTCACCAATTCAGGGGATCGACAATGAGCAGTTCTTC. Translating gives CASSPIQGIDNEQFF.

This sequence joins TRBV7-3 and TRBJ2-5, with 7 positions matching TRBD2. V shed 1 base, J shed 5 bases, and the junction held 4 bases outside the gene matches. This CDR3 is 14 amino acids long. CDR1 SGHTA and CDR2 FQGTGA come from the germline V gene. CDR3 bases: TGTGCCAGCAGCTTAAGGGGGGGTACGGAGACCCAGTACTTC. Translated: CASSLRGGTETQYF.

The chain combines TRBV6-5 with TRBJ1-2; TRBD1 matches 7 bases. Per germline, CDR1 MNHEY and CDR2 SVGAGI. The CDR3 is 14 residues long. Trimming removed 5 bases from V and 2 bases from J; junction bases left unmatched: 5. In nucleotides, the CDR3 is TGTGCCAGCAGTCGGACACAGGGGAACTATGGCTACACCTTC. Translating gives CASSRTQGNYGYTF.

The CDR3 loop reads CATRWTGDDQPQHF. CDR3 in DNA: TGTGCCACCCGCTGGACAGGGGACGATCAGCCCCAGCATTTT. The chain uses TRBV15 and TRBJ1-5; 9 bases line up with TRBD1. The J segment lost 5 bases and the V segment lost 8 bases, leaving 7 bases of the junction unmatched. This CDR3 is 14 amino acids long. The germline V gene has CDR1 LNHNV and CDR2 YYDKDF (reference sequence).

This chain uses TRBV27 with TRBJ2-4; 11 bases line up with TRBD2. From germline, CDR1 is MNHEY and CDR2 SMNVEV (reference sequence). The CDR3 runs to 15 residues. J gave up 8 bases and V 5 bases, and 8 bases lay outside the gene matches. The CDR3, as DNA: TGTGCCAGCAGTCGACTAGCGGGGCCTTTGGACATTCAGTACTTC. Encoded protein: CASSRLAGPLDIQYF.

The V and J genes are TRBV4-3 and TRBJ2-7, with a weak D call TRBD2 (5 bases). Looked up from germline, CDR1 is LGHNA and CDR2 is YSLEER. The CDR3 sequence is 15 residues long. Deletions cut 0 bases from V and 3 bases from J, with 12 bases between. The CDR3 DNA reads as TGCGCCAGCAGCCAAGATCTTGTCCGGGACTACGAGCAGTACTTC. Its translation: CASSQDLVRDYEQYF.

This rearrangement joins TRBV7-2 to TRBJ2-6; D is unresolved. Germline assignment: CDR1 SGHTA and CDR2 FQGNSA. CDR3 size: 13 residues. V lost 10 bases and J lost 0, with 7 bases in between. The CDR3 loop is CANELSGANVLTF. The CDR3 DNA reads TGTGCCAACGAACTCTCTGGGGCCAACGTCCTGACTTTC.

CDR3 protein: CASSPFQSYQETQYF. In nucleotides, the CDR3 is TGTGCCAGCTCACCTTTTCAATCCTATCAAGAGACCCAGTACTTC. This chain uses TRBV18 with TRBJ2-5; D not certain. Germline CDR1 KGHSH, CDR2 LQKENI. The CDR3 length is 15 residues. Trimming pared 3 bases from V and 2 bases from J, leaving 13 bases between. The entire variable domain, with the rest obtained from reference TRBV18 and TRBJ2-5, is as follows: NAGVMQNPRHLVRRRGQEARLRCSPMKGHSHVYWYRQLPEEGLKFMVYLQKENIIDESGMPKERFSAEFPKEGPSILRIQQVVRGDSAAYFCASSPFQSYQETQYFGPGTRLLVL.

This chain links TRBV4-2 with TRBJ1-3; perhaps TRBD1 as D (6 bases). The CDR3 is made up of 16 amino acids. The germline gives CDR1 LGHNA, CDR2 YNFKEQ. Trimming cost V 8 bases and J 0 bases, with 17 bases left between them. CDR3 loop: CASGMDSPSSGNTIYF. DNA for the CDR3: TGTGCCAGCGGTATGGACAGTCCGTCCTCTGGAAACACCATATATTTT.

This sequence joins TRBV6-5 and TRBJ1-1; 8 bases agree with TRBD1. The V gene's germline CDR1 is MNHEY and CDR2 SVGAGI. The CDR3 runs 15 residues. Trimming at V came to 4 bases and at J to 1 base, leaving 5 bases not matched to a gene. The CDR3 region has the DNA TGTGCCAGCAGTTCGCCCGGGACAGGGAACACTGAAGCTTTCTTT. The encoded protein is CASSSPGTGNTEAFF.

The chain carries TRBV6-5 and TRBJ2-7, with 8 bases that match TRBD2. CDR3 length: 15 residues. The germline gives CDR1 MNHEY, CDR2 SVGAGI. V was clipped by 6 bases and J by 1 base; unmatched bases: 8. The CDR3: CASSHSGALSYEQYF. CDR3 sequence (DNA): TGTGCCAGCAGCCATAGCGGGGCCCTATCCTACGAGCAGTACTTC.

The rearrangement joins TRBV24-1 to TRBJ2-2; 10 positions match TRBD1. V was pared by 7 bases and J by 0 bases, with 4 bases of the junction left unmatched. The CDR3 is 16 amino acids. Looked up from germline, CDR1 is KGHDR and CDR2 is SFDVKD. CDR3 in amino acids: CATRGTGEPNTGELFF. The CDR3 DNA reads TGTGCCACCAGGGGGACAGGGGAGCCGAACACCGGGGAGCTGTTTTTT.

The chain links TRBV21-1 to TRBJ2-7; TRBD1 is the table's D call and was not checked against the DNA. TRBV21-1 constitutes a pseudogene. The CDR3 is made up of 14 amino acids. The CDR3 spells CARKRLDRGYEQYF. For the CDR3, the DNA is TGTGCCAGGAAGAGATTGGACAGGGGCTACGAGCAGTACTTC.

With respect to this clone: One junction end does not reproduce the germline sequence, and a read error may be involved. The chain uses TRBV3-1 (or the pseudogene TRBV3-2) and TRBJ2-7; 13 nucleotides line up with TRBD2. The CDR3 spans 13 residues. The V gene's germline CDR1 is LGHDT and CDR2 YNNKEL (reference sequence). CDR3 bases: TGTGCCAGCAGCCCTACCCGGACGGGACTAGCGGGGTTT. Its protein product is CASSPTRTGLAGF.

This chain uses TRBV5-1 with TRBJ2-2, with D unclear. The CDR3 totals 14 residues. Trimming removed 3 bases at V and 5 bases at J, with 11 bases between. CDR1 and CDR2 from the germline V gene are SGHRS and YFSETQ. The CDR3 coding sequence is TGCGCCAGCAGCTCCGCAGAAAGAACCGGGGAGCTGTTTTTT. Protein product: CASSSAERTGELFF.